Included here is one T cell receptor (beta chain) sequence, with context. This specimen belongs to a study of blood T cell repertoires in COVID-19. Looking at the study overall: From T cells, B-cell-depleted T cells, or PBMCs came the material, which was cDNA or gDNA.

In the 2 weeks before study entry, exposed participants met a COVID-19 case, which was PCR-confirmed or clinician-diagnosed. The protocol was immunoSEQ multiplex PCR, while the TCRdb copy is restricted to in-frame clones and leaves out a portion. The data hold 350,000 to 400,000 clones, with roughly nine tenths observed a single time. Germline trimming cut 6 bases from V and 1 base from J; bases unmatched to any gene: 3. Germline V gene lookup returns CDR1 SNHLY and CDR2 FYNNEI. The CDR3 runs 14 residues. The rearrangement links TRBV2 to TRBJ1-1; 9 nucleotides agree with TRBD1. Material: PBMCs or T cells enriched from blood (not recorded which). This clonotype was sampled from a middle-aged woman who had been exposed to COVID-19. The CDR3 DNA reads TGTGCCAGCAGACAGACAGGGGGGAACACTGAAGCTTTCTTT. This encodes CASRQTGGNTEAFF.